The clone carrying this T cell receptor (beta chain) was seen ten or more times. The germline V and J ends were trimmed by 7 bases and 8 bases, with 15 bases remaining between them. The germline V gene has CDR1 MNHNS and CDR2 SASEGT. CDR3 length: 13 residues. This record belongs to a study of early T cells in non-severe SARS-CoV-2 infection. Study-wide context: Investigators sequenced bulk RNA drawn from unsorted whole blood, and chains remained unpaired.

TCRdb ran MiXCR on the 5' RACE reads and lists one entry per CDR3 protein. The sample includes roughly 83,000 distinct CDR3 sequences, roughly 10% seen only once; the top ten take over 7.5%. The TCR comes from an adult who was a healthcare worker with PCR-confirmed SARS-CoV-2 infection or an uninfected control (not recorded which). The V call is TRBV6-1, the J call TRBJ1-3; D not resolved. Sequenced material: whole blood, taken at baseline. The CDR3 bases are TGTGCCAGCAACCAATTTCGGGAGGACACCATATATTTT. This codes for CASNQFREDTIYF.